One TCR beta chain is described in this entry. The antigen remains undetermined. Germline loops: CDR1 MDHEN, CDR2 SYDVKM. This CDR3 is built from 15 residues. Trimming left V 6 bases short and J 6 bases short, with 17 bases between. This sample stems from a study of shared clonotypes between healthy human individuals. Findings and caveats of the study: Relative to clonotypes present in all four donors, those not shared had lower generation probabilities.

Here immunoSEQ multiplex PCR was the method, and the copy in TCRdb shows in-frame clones only, minus some. Of hundreds of thousands of clones in the sample, approximately 97% were seen once. Source material: naive CD4+ T cells sorted from blood. Subset reported: CD45RA+ positively selected. This TCR came from a woman in her twenties or thirties in good health. The V and J genes are TRBV28 and TRBJ2-2, with a tentative D call TRBD2 (5 bases). CDR3 residues: CASRNLLVLAGELFF. The DNA of the CDR3 is TGTGCCAGCAGAAACCTACTAGTATTGGCCGGGGAGCTGTTTTTT.